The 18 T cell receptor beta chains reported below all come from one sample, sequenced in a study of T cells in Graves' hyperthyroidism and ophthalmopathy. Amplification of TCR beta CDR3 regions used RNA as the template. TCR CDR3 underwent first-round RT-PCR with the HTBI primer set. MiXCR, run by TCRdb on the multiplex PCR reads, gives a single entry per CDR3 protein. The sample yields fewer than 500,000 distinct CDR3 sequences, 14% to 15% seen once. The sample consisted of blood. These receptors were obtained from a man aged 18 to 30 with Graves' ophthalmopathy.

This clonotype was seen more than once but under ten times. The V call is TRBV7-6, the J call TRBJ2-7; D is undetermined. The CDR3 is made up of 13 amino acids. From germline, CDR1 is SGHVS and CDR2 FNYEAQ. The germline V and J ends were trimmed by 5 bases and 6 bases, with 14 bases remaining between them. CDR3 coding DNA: TGTGCCAGCAGCCTAAGCCACCGTGCCGAGCAGTACTTC. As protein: CASSLSHRAEQYF.

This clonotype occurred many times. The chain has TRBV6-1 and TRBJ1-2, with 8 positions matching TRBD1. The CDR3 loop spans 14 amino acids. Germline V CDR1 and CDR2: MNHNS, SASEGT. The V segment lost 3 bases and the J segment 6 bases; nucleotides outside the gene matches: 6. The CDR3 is CASSEVPGGDGYTF. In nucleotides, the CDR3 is TGTGCCAGCAGTGAGGTTCCAGGGGGCGATGGCTACACCTTC.

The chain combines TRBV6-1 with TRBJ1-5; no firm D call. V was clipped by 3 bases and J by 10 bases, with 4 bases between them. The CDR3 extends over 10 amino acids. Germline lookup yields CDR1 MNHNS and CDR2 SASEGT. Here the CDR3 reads CASSDDPQHF. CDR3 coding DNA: TGTGCCAGCAGTGATGATCCCCAGCATTTT.

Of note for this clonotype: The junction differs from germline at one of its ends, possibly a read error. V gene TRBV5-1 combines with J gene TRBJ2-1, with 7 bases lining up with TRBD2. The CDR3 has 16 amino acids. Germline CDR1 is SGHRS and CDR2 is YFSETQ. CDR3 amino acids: CAGRARGEGSYSEQFF. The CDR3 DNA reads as TGCGCCGGCAGGGCCCGGGGGGAAGGCTCCTACAGTGAGCAGTTCTTC. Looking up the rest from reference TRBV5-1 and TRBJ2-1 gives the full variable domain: KAGVTQTPRYLIKTRGQQVTLSCSPISGHRSVSWYQQTPGQGLQFLFEYFSETQRNKGNFPGRFSGRQFSNSRSEMNVSTLELGDSALYLCAGRARGEGSYSEQFFGPGTRLTVL.

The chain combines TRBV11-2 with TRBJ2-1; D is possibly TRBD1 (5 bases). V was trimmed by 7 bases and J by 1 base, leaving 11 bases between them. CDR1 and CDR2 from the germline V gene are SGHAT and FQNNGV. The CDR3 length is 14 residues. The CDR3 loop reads CASTPGWSYNEQFF. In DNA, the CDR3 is TGTGCCAGCACCCCAGGGTGGTCCTACAATGAGCAGTTCTTC.

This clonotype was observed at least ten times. The CDR3 DNA reads as TGCGCCAGCAGTCGGGGGTTTGAGCAGTTCTTC. Encoded protein: CASSRGFEQFF. This chain connects TRBV5-1 to TRBJ2-1; D might be TRBD2 (6 bases). The germline V gene encodes CDR1 SGHRS and CDR2 YFSETQ. This CDR3 has 11 residues. The V end lost 5 bases, the J end lost 9 bases, and 9 bases lay between the germline ends.

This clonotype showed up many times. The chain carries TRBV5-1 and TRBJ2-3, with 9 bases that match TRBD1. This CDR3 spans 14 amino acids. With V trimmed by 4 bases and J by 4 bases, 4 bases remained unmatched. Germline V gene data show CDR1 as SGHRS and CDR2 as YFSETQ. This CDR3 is CASSTGQGADTQYF. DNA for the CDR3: TGCGCCAGCAGCACGGGACAGGGTGCAGATACGCAGTATTTT.

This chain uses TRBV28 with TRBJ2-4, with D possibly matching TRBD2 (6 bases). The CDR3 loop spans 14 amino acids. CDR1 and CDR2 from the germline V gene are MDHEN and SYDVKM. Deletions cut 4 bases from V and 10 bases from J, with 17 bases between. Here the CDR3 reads CASSYRLGPVIQYF. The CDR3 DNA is TGTGCCAGCAGTTACCGACTAGGACCTGTTATTCAGTACTTC.

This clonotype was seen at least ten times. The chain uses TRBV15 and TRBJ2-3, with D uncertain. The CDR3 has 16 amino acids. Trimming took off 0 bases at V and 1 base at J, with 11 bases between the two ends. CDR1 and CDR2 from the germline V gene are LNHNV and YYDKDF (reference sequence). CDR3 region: CATSRDWKGRTDTQYF. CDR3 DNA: TGTGCCACCAGCAGAGATTGGAAGGGCCGCACAGATACGCAGTATTTT.

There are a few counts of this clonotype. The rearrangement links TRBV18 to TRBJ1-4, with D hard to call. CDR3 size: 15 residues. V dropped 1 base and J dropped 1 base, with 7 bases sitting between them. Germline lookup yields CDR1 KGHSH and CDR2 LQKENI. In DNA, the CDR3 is TGTGCCAGCTCACCACTTACTGGAACTAATGAAAAACTGTTTTTT. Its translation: CASSPLTGTNEKLFF.

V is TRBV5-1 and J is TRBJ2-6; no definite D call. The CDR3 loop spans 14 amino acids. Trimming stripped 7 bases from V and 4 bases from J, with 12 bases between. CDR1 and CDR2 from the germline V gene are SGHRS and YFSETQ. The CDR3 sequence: CASRNSGGANVLTF. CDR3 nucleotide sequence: TGCGCCAGCCGAAATAGTGGAGGGGCCAACGTCCTGACTTTC.

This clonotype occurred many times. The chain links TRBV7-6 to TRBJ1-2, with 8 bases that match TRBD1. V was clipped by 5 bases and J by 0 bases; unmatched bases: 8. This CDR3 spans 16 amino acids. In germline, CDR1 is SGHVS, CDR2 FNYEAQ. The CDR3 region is CASSPGQGATNYGYTF. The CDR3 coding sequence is TGTGCCAGCAGCCCCGGGCAGGGGGCAACTAACTATGGCTACACCTTC.

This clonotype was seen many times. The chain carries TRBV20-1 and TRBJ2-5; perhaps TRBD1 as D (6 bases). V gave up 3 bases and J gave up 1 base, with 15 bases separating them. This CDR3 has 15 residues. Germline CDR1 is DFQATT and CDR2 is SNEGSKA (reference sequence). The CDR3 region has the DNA TGCAGTGCTAGCTTAGCAGGGGACGTCCAAGAGACCCAGTACTTC. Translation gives CSASLAGDVQETQYF.

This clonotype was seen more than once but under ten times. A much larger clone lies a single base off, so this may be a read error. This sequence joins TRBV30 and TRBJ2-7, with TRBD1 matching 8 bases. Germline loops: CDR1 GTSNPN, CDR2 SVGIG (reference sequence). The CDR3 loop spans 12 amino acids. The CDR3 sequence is CAWSRGRNEQCF. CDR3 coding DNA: TGTGCCTGGAGCAGGGGGCGGAACGAGCAGTGCTTC. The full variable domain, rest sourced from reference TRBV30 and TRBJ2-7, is SQTIHQWPATLVQPVGSPLSLECTVEGTSNPNLYWYRQAAGRGLQLLFYSVGIGQISSEVPQNLSASRPQDRQFILSSKKLLLSDSGFYLCAWSRGRNEQCFGPGTRLTVT.

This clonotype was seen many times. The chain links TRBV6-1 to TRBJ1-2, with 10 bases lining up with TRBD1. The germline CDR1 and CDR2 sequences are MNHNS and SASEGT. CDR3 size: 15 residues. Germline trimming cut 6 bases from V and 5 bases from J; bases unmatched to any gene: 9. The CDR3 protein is CASRTGGRKTYGYTF. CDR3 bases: TGTGCCAGCAGGACAGGGGGCCGGAAGACGTATGGCTACACCTTC.

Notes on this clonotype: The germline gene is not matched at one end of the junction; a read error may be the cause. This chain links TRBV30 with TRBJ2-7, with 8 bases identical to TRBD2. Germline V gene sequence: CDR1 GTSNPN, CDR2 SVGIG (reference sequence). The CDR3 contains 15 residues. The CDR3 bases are TGTGCCTGGAGTGTACCCGGGAGGGCCGCCTACGATCAGTACTTC. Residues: CAWSVPGRAAYDQYF.

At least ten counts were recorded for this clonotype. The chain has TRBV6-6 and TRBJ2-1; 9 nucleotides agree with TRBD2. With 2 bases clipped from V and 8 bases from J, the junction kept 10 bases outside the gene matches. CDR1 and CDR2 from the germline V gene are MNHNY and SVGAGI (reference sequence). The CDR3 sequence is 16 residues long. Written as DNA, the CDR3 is TGTGCCAGCAGTTACGGCGGGGGGGGCCGGGGCGATGAGCAGTTCTTC. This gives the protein CASSYGGGGRGDEQFF.

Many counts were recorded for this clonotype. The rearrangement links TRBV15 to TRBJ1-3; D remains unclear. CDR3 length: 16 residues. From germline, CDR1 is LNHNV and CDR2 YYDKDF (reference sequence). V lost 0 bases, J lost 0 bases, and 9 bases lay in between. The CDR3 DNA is TGTGCCACCAGCAGAGATAAGGCTGTCTCTGGAAACACCATATATTTT. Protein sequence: CATSRDKAVSGNTIYF.